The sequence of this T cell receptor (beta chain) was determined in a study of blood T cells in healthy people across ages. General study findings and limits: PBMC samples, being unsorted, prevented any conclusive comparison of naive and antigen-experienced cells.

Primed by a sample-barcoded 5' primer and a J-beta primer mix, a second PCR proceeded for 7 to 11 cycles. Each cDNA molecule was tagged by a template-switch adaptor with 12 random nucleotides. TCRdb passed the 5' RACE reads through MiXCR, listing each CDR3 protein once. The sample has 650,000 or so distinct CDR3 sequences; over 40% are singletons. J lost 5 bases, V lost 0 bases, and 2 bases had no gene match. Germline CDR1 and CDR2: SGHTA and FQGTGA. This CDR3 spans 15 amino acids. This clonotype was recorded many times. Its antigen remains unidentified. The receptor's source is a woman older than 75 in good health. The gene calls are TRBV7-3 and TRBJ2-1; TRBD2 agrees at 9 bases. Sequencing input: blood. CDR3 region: CASSLTGLAHNEQFF. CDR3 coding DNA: TGTGCCAGCAGCTTAACGGGACTAGCTCACAATGAGCAGTTCTTC.